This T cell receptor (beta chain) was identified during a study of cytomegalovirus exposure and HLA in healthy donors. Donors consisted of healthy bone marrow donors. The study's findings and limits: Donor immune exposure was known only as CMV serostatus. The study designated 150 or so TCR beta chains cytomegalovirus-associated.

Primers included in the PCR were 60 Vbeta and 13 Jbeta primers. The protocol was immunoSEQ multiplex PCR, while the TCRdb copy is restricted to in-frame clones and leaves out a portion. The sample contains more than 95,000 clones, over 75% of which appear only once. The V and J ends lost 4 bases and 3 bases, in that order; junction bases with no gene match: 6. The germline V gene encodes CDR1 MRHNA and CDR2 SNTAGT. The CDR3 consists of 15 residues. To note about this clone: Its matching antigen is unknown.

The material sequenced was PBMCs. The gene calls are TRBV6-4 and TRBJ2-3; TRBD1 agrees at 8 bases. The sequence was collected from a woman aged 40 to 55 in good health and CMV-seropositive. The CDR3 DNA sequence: TGTGCCAGCAGTGGAGGACAGGGTGGGACAGATACGCAGTATTTT. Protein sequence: CASSGGQGGTDTQYF.